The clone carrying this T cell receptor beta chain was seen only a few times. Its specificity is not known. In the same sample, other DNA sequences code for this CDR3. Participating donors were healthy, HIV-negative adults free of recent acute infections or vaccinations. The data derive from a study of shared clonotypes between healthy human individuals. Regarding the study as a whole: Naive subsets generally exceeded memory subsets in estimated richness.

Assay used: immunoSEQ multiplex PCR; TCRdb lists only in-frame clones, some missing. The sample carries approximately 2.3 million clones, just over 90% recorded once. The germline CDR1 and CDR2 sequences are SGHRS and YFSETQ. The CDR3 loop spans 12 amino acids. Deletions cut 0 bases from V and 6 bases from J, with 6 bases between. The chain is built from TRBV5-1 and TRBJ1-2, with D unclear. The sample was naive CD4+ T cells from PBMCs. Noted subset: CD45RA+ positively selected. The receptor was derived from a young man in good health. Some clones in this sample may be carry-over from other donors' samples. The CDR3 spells CASSLDTHGYTF. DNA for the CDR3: TGCGCCAGCAGCTTGGACACGCATGGCTACACCTTC.